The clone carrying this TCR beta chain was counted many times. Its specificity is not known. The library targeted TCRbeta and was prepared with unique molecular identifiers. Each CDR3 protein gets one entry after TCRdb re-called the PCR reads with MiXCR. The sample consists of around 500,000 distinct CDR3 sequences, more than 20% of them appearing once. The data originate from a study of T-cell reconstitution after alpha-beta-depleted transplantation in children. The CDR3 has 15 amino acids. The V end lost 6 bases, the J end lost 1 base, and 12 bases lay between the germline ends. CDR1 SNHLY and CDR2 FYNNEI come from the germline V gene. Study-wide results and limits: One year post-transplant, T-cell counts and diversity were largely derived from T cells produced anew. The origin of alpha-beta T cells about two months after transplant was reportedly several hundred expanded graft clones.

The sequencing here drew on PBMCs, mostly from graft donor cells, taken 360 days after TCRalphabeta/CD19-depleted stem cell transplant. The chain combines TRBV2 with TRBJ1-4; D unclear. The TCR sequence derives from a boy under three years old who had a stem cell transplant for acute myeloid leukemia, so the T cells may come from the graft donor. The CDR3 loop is CASRPRDLTNEKLFF. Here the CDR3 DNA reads TGTGCCAGCAGGCCGAGGGATTTAACTAATGAAAAACTGTTTTTT.